This TCR beta chain was captured by sequencing in a study of Ad26.COV2.S vaccination and SARS-CoV-2 variants. CDR1 is SQVTM and CDR2 is ANQGSEA in the germline V gene. This CDR3 contains 14 residues. Between the trimmed V and J ends, which lost 6 bases and 2 bases, there was a span of 15 bases. Treatment defined: 15 to 20 received Ad26.COV2.S at low or high dose, single or two shots; 5 received placebo; per-sample allocation not given. Specimen acquisition occurred on day 63 following the initial vaccine or placebo injection. Only in-frame clones appear in the TCRdb table, and some are missing; sequencing was by immunoSEQ multiplex PCR. The table lists roughly 700,000 clones, more than 70% of them singletons.

Specimen: peripheral blood, collected in a trial of Ad26.COV2.S vaccine versus placebo. This clonotype was sampled from a person between 18 and 65 years old who received the Ad26.COV2.S COVID-19 vaccine or a placebo. The chain links TRBV29-1 to TRBJ2-3, with D possibly being TRBD2 (6 bases). The CDR3 bases are TGCAGCGTCCGAACCGGGACTTACACAGATACGCAGTATTTT. Protein: CSVRTGTYTDTQYF.